This TCR beta chain was sequenced during a study of identical twins. Study findings and constraints: For out-of-frame beta sequences, excess twin sharing was weaker.

V was pared by 4 bases and J by 5 bases, with 4 bases of the junction left unmatched. There are 13 residues in the CDR3. Germline V gene sequence: CDR1 SGHTA, CDR2 FQGTGA. This clonotype was observed at least ten times. Its antigen remains unidentified. One entry per CDR3 protein, called by TCRdb with MiXCR from the 5' RACE reads. The sample records under 350,000 distinct CDR3 sequences, roughly 10% being singletons. The data also belong to a second study, concerning yellow fever vaccine responses in identical twins.

The V and J genes are TRBV7-3 and TRBJ2-7, with 8 bases lining up with TRBD2. Sequencing was done on a sample of CD8+ T cells sorted from blood. The clonotype comes from a young woman in good health. The CDR3 region is CASSYGGGNEQYF. CDR3 DNA: TGTGCCAGCAGCTACGGGGGGGGGAACGAGCAGTACTTC.